These 21 T cell receptor beta chains were sequenced from one sample in a study of blood T cell repertoires in COVID-19. Profiled with immunoSEQ multiplex PCR; TCRdb holds only in-frame clones, not every one. The sample has under 300,000 clones; around 86% are singletons. Sequencing was carried out using peripheral blood. The receptors come from a human donor in a cohort sampled during active COVID-19.

This sequence joins TRBV7-2 and TRBJ1-2; D remains ambiguous. The V end lost 1 base, the J end lost 7 bases, and 13 bases lay between the germline ends. Germline V gene lookup returns CDR1 SGHTA and CDR2 FQGNSA. This CDR3 spans 14 amino acids. For the CDR3, the DNA is TGTGCCAGCAGCTTAGAGTTAGTAGGAGGTGGCTACACCTTC. This codes for CASSLELVGGGYTF.

The chain uses TRBV7-6 and TRBJ2-3, with a weak D call TRBD2 (6 bases). Trimming pared 5 bases from V and 2 bases from J, leaving 23 bases between. The CDR3 runs 18 residues. From germline, CDR1 is SGHVS and CDR2 FNYEAQ. The CDR3 protein is CASSPASGDVRYTDTQYF. The CDR3 DNA follows: TGTGCCAGCAGCCCAGCCTCGGGGGACGTGAGGTACACAGATACGCAGTATTTT.

V is TRBV5-4 and J is TRBJ1-2, with unresolved D. CDR1 and CDR2 (germline): SGHNT, YYREEE (reference sequence). CDR3 size: 14 residues. The V end was cut by 7 bases, the J end by 6 bases, with 19 bases between. The CDR3 DNA sequence: TGTGCCAGCTCGACAAGAGAGCGGGCCCATGGCTACACCTTC. Amino acid sequence: CASSTRERAHGYTF.

The chain has TRBV28 and TRBJ2-2; possible D gene TRBD2, 5 bases. Deletions cut 4 bases from V and 3 bases from J, with 18 bases between. The CDR3 is made up of 17 amino acids. The germline V gene has CDR1 MDHEN and CDR2 SYDVKM. This CDR3 is CASSSRPPMRDTGELFF. CDR3 nucleotide sequence: TGTGCCAGCAGTTCGAGACCACCCATGAGGGACACCGGGGAGCTGTTTTTT.

The chain joins TRBV30 to TRBJ2-3; 7 bases agree with TRBD2. The trim removed 1 base at V and 2 bases at J, leaving 3 bases unmatched. The CDR3 totals 14 residues. Germline-derived CDR1 and CDR2 are GTSNPN and SVGIG (reference sequence). This CDR3 reads CAWSASGVTDTQYF. Here the CDR3 DNA reads TGTGCCTGGAGTGCTAGCGGAGTCACAGATACGCAGTATTTT.

The chain has TRBV4-1 and TRBJ2-3, with D unresolved. The CDR3 extends over 13 amino acids. V gave up 3 bases and J gave up 3 bases, with 7 bases separating them. Germline-derived CDR1 and CDR2 are MGHRA and YSYEKL. Here the CDR3 reads CASSHVGTDTQYF. For the CDR3, the DNA is TGCGCCAGCAGCCATGTCGGTACAGATACGCAGTATTTT.

This clone was seen just once. J is TRBJ2-3 and V is TRBV6-5; weak D call: TRBD2 (7 bases). Germline CDR1 MNHEY, CDR2 SVGAGI. The CDR3 loop spans 15 amino acids. The V end lost 8 bases, the J end lost 1 base, and 16 bases lay between the germline ends. CDR3 bases: TGTGCCAGCGGACTAGAGGGGGTGGGCACAGATACGCAGTATTTT. As protein: CASGLEGVGTDTQYF.

In this sample, this clone turned up a few times. The chain has TRBV29-1 and TRBJ1-2; perhaps TRBD1 as D (5 bases). The V and J ends lost 5 bases and 0 bases respectively, with 10 bases between them. Germline V gene sequence: CDR1 SQVTM, CDR2 ANQGSEA. CDR3 length equals 13 residues. CDR3 sequence reads: CSVSRGTNYGYTF. Written as DNA, the CDR3 is TGCAGCGTTTCCCGGGGGACTAACTATGGCTACACCTTC.

The chain is built from TRBV28 and TRBJ2-1; 10 bases match TRBD2. The V gene end was trimmed by 3 bases and the J gene end by 10 bases; junction bases not matched to a gene: 12. This CDR3 is 16 amino acids long. Per the germline V gene, CDR1 is MDHEN and CDR2 is SYDVKM. The CDR3 nucleotides are TGTGCCAGCAGTTTCTTTCCTAGCGGGAGCTCGCTAGAGCAGTTCTTC. Its translation is CASSFFPSGSSLEQFF.

The chain carries TRBV27 and TRBJ1-1; a possible D gene is TRBD1 (5 bases). Trimming stripped 6 bases from V and 1 base from J, with 9 bases between. The CDR3 is 13 residues long. Germline V lookup: CDR1 MNHEY, CDR2 SMNVEV (reference sequence). The CDR3 DNA follows: TGTGCCAGCAGATGGGGGGGGAACACTGAAGCTTTCTTT. This sequence encodes CASRWGGNTEAFF.

The CDR3 region has the DNA TGTGCCAGCAGCGTGGACACAGGGGACACTGAAGCTTTCTTT. This codes for CASSVDTGDTEAFF. The chain is built from TRBV9 and TRBJ1-1, with 7 bases lining up with TRBD1. Germline CDR1 reads SGDLS; CDR2 reads YYNGEE. CDR3 length equals 14 residues. The J segment lost 3 bases and the V segment lost 2 bases, leaving 4 bases of the junction unmatched.

Only one count was recorded for this clone. The chain joins TRBV2 to TRBJ2-1; 10 positions agree with TRBD2. Germline V CDR1 and CDR2: SNHLY, FYNNEI. Trimming removed 6 bases from V and 7 bases from J; junction bases left unmatched: 9. CDR3 length equals 15 residues. The CDR3 DNA reads TGTGCCAGCAGGGGGGCTAGCGGGAGTAGAAATGAGCAGTTCTTC. This codes for CASRGASGSRNEQFF.

In its sample, this clone was seen a few times. The chain employs TRBV2 and TRBJ1-5; a possible D gene is TRBD1 (6 bases). Germline CDR1 is SNHLY and CDR2 is FYNNEI. V shed 5 bases and J shed 4 bases, with 12 bases lying between them. There are 14 residues in the CDR3. This CDR3 is CASSKDSLNQPQHF. In DNA, the CDR3 is TGTGCCAGCAGTAAGGACAGTTTAAATCAGCCCCAGCATTTT.

The CDR3 protein is CAIQRAGGTEAFF. In DNA form, the CDR3 reads TGTGCCATCCAAAGGGCGGGGGGCACTGAAGCTTTCTTT. V and J are TRBV10-3 and TRBJ1-1, with D perhaps TRBD1 (5 bases). This CDR3 has 13 amino acids. CDR1 and CDR2 from the germline V gene are ENHRY and SYGVKD. Trimming took 8 bases from V and 4 from J, leaving 14 bases between them.

There are a few counts of this clone. V usage is TRBV9 and J usage is TRBJ2-5; 7 positions match TRBD2. Germline V lookup: CDR1 SGDLS, CDR2 YYNGEE. The CDR3 totals 16 residues. The V and J ends lost 4 bases and 5 bases, in that order; junction bases with no gene match: 14. The CDR3, as DNA: TGTGCCAGCAGCACACTCGAGCGGGAACCATGGGAGACCCAGTACTTC. It codes for CASSTLEREPWETQYF.

The V gene is TRBV24-1, the J gene TRBJ2-2, with D tentatively TRBD1 (6 bases). The CDR3 has 15 amino acids. V lost 4 bases to trimming and J lost 8 bases, with 16 bases between them. Germline V gene data show CDR1 as KGHDR and CDR2 as SFDVKD. The CDR3, as DNA: TGTGCCACCAGTGAGCCCGACAGGCCGGGGGGGGAGCTGTTTTTT. This encodes CATSEPDRPGGELFF.

The chain employs TRBV5-1 and TRBJ2-3, with 10 bases aligning to TRBD2. The germline V gene encodes CDR1 SGHRS and CDR2 YFSETQ. This CDR3 is 16 amino acids long. V was pared by 1 base and J by 5 bases, with 7 bases of the junction left unmatched. The CDR3 DNA is TGCGCCAGCAGCTTGCTGGCTAGCGGGAGAATAGATACGCAGTATTTT. Amino acids: CASSLLASGRIDTQYF.

The chain is built from TRBV20-1 and TRBJ2-1; D ambiguous. CDR3 size: 12 residues. Trimming took off 3 bases at V and 16 bases at J, with 19 bases between the two ends. The germline V gene has CDR1 DFQATT and CDR2 SNEGSKA (reference sequence). CDR3 bases: TGCAGTGCTAGTGAGACTCCGGCCGTGACCTTCTTC. It is translated as CSASETPAVTFF.

V gene TRBV24-1 combines with J gene TRBJ2-3, with 10 nucleotides matching TRBD1. Germline values: CDR1 KGHDR, CDR2 SFDVKD. The CDR3 sequence is 16 residues long. The junction had 11 bases not matched to a gene; V was cut back by 6 bases and J by 6 bases. The CDR3 sequence is CATSFTRQGAGDTQYF. For the CDR3, the DNA is TGTGCCACCAGTTTCACGCGACAGGGGGCTGGGGATACGCAGTATTTT.

The CDR3 nucleotides read TGTGCCAGCAATGTTAACAATCAGCCCCAGCATTTT. Its translation is CASNVNNQPQHF. This chain uses TRBV2 with TRBJ1-5; unclear D gene. Deletions cut 7 bases from V and 3 bases from J, with 7 bases between. CDR3 size: 12 residues. Germline CDR1 is SNHLY and CDR2 is FYNNEI.

The chain uses TRBV18 and TRBJ1-1, with D possibly being TRBD1 (5 bases). V lost 8 bases and J lost 1, with 11 bases in between. The CDR3 is 13 residues long. In germline, CDR1 is KGHSH, CDR2 LQKENI. Here the CDR3 reads CASLIGANTEAFF. CDR3 DNA: TGTGCCAGCCTCATAGGGGCGAACACTGAAGCTTTCTTT.